This T cell receptor (beta chain) stems from a study of blood T cell repertoires in COVID-19. Overall study: The cDNA or gDNA used as material had been derived from T cells, B-cell-depleted T cells, or PBMCs.

This clone came up a few times. CDR3 size: 14 residues. Germline V CDR1 and CDR2: SGHVS, FQNEAQ. Between the trimmed V and J ends, which lost 5 bases and 7 bases, there was a span of 12 bases. Assay used: immunoSEQ multiplex PCR; TCRdb lists only in-frame clones, some missing. This table holds fewer than 350,000 clones, around four fifths found once. The sample was peripheral blood. This chain links TRBV7-8 with TRBJ1-6; unclear D gene. The receptor comes from a woman in her fifties or sixties with active or convalescent COVID-19. CDR3 nucleotide sequence: TGTGCCAGCAGCCCAGACACGGGGAATTCACCCCTCCACTTT. Protein sequence: CASSPDTGNSPLHF.